This T cell receptor (beta chain) was documented in a study of monozygotic twins with cystic fibrosis. The study, taken as a whole, reports: Monozygotic CF twin pairs shared significantly more nucleotide-identical clonotypes than unrelated CF individuals did. Co-twins had the most similar V usage for 13 of 16 pairs, J for 8.

Sequencing was performed with immunoSEQ multiplex PCR; in TCRdb, only in-frame clones are kept and a portion is missing. This table has around 12,000 clones, 65% to 90% appearing once. As regards this clone: As yet, its antigen is unknown.

Trimming took off 4 bases at V and 0 bases at J, with 9 bases between the two ends. This CDR3 has 14 residues. Germline CDR1 ENHRY, CDR2 SYGVKD. The V call is TRBV10-3, the J call TRBJ1-2; D gene uncertain. Sequencing was performed on blood. This receptor was taken from a man aged 18 to 29 with cystic fibrosis. This CDR3 reads CAISGAASNYGYTF. CDR3 nucleotides: TGTGCCATCAGTGGGGCTGCCTCTAACTATGGCTACACCTTC.